A single sample is the source of the 24 T cell receptor beta chains below, sequenced in a study of blood T cell repertoires in COVID-19. TCRdb's copy holds only in-frame clones and misses some; the assay was immunoSEQ multiplex PCR. Of about 35,000 clones in the sample, 82% were seen once. The sequenced sample consisted of peripheral blood. The source is an elderly man with active or convalescent COVID-19.

The V and J genes are TRBV6-6 and TRBJ2-7; 11 bases fit TRBD2. The CDR3 is 14 residues long. The trim removed 0 bases at V and 5 bases at J, leaving 0 bases unmatched. From germline, CDR1 is MNHNY and CDR2 SVGAGI (reference sequence). The CDR3 DNA reads TGTGCCAGCAGTTACTCGACTAGCGGGAACGAGCAGTACTTC. It is translated as CASSYSTSGNEQYF.

The rearrangement uses TRBV19 and TRBJ1-6; tentatively, D is TRBD1 (6 bases). Trimming removed 6 bases at V and 5 bases at J, with 11 bases between. Germline V gene sequence: CDR1 LNHDA, CDR2 SQIVND (reference sequence). The CDR3 is 14 amino acids. The CDR3 region is CASSRGGNNSPLHF. CDR3 in DNA: TGTGCCAGTAGCAGGGGAGGGAATAATTCACCCCTCCACTTT.

J is TRBJ1-1 and V is TRBV9, with D hard to call. Germline loops: CDR1 SGDLS, CDR2 YYNGEE. V was trimmed by 0 bases and J by 6 bases, leaving 9 bases between them. CDR3 length: 13 residues. The CDR3, as DNA: TGTGCCAGCAGCGTAGCTCCGGGGTCTGAAGCTTTCTTT. As protein: CASSVAPGSEAFF.

The V call is TRBV3-1 (or the pseudogene TRBV3-2), the J call TRBJ2-2; D not resolved. This CDR3 region has 15 residues. In germline, CDR1 is LGHDT, CDR2 YNNKEL (reference sequence). The V end lost 0 bases, the J end lost 5 bases, and 10 bases lay between the germline ends. CDR3 in DNA: TGTGCCAGCAGCCAAGATTGGGCCGAGACCGGGGAGCTGTTTTTT. Translating gives CASSQDWAETGELFF.

The chain's CDR3 is CASSLEGGLNTEAFF. The CDR3 bases are TGTGCCAGCAGCTTAGAGGGGGGGCTGAACACTGAAGCTTTCTTT. V usage is TRBV7-9 and J usage is TRBJ1-1; a weak D match, TRBD1 (6 bases). CDR3 length: 15 residues. CDR1 and CDR2 from the germline V gene are SEHNR and FQNEAQ (reference sequence). V dropped 1 base and J dropped 0 bases, with 9 bases sitting between them.

This CDR3 is CASSQEASGRETQYF. The CDR3 DNA is TGTGCCAGCAGCCAAGAGGCTAGCGGGAGAGAGACCCAGTACTTC. The J gene is TRBJ2-5, the V gene TRBV4-2; the match to TRBD2 covers 10 bases. Germline lookup yields CDR1 LGHNA and CDR2 YNFKEQ. This CDR3 has 15 residues. The J segment lost 4 bases and the V segment lost 0 bases, leaving 2 bases of the junction unmatched.

The J gene is TRBJ2-7, the V gene TRBV2; 11 bases are a match to TRBD2. This CDR3 region has 15 residues. J was trimmed by 4 bases and V by 1 base; bases with no gene match: 3. Germline lookup yields CDR1 SNHLY and CDR2 FYNNEI. The CDR3 here is CASSEGPSGRYEQYF. The DNA of the CDR3 is TGTGCCAGCAGTGAAGGTCCTAGCGGGAGGTACGAGCAGTACTTC. The variable domain in full, with the rest retrieved from reference TRBV2 and TRBJ2-7, is EPEVTQTPSHQVTQMGQEVILRCVPISNHLYFYWYRQILGQKVEFLVSFYNNEISEKSEIFDDQFSVERPDGSNFTLKIRSTKLEDSAMYFCASSEGPSGRYEQYFGPGTRLTVT.

This clone was counted a few times. The CDR3 nucleotides read TGTGCCAGCAGTTTAAGGGAGAATCAGCCCCAGCATTTT. Translated: CASSLRENQPQHF. V is TRBV12-3 or TRBV12-4 and J is TRBJ1-5; no clear D. This CDR3 has 13 amino acids. The V gene lost 2 bases and the J gene lost 4 bases, with 6 bases spanning the gap.

This clone was seen a handful of times. J is TRBJ2-1 and V is TRBV6-1, with 8 bases lining up with TRBD2. The CDR3 length is 16 residues. Germline CDR1 and CDR2: MNHNS and SASEGT. The V and J ends lost 3 bases and 2 bases, in that order; junction bases with no gene match: 6. CDR3 DNA: TGTGCCAGCAGTGAGCCGGGACTAGGGCCCTACAATGAGCAGTTCTTC. Translated: CASSEPGLGPYNEQFF.

CDR3 sequence reads: CATSPYGQYEQYF. CDR3 bases: TGTGCCACCAGCCCTTATGGACAGTACGAGCAGTACTTC. The chain is built from TRBV15 and TRBJ2-7; tentative D call: TRBD1 (6 bases). The CDR3 consists of 13 residues. Germline CDR1 LNHNV, CDR2 YYDKDF (reference sequence). Trimming took off 5 bases at V and 4 bases at J, with 12 bases between the two ends.

For the CDR3, the DNA is TGTGCCAGCAGCTCCCCAGTCTCTGGGGCCAACGTCCTGACTTTC. It yields the protein CASSSPVSGANVLTF. This chain uses TRBV7-9 with TRBJ2-6, with D hard to call. The germline gives CDR1 SEHNR, CDR2 FQNEAQ (reference sequence). Trimming cost V 4 bases and J 0 bases, with 7 bases left between them. The CDR3 has 15 residues.

This chain joins TRBV7-3 and TRBJ1-6; a weak D match, TRBD1 (6 bases). The CDR3 extends over 17 amino acids. Germline CDR1 SGHTA, CDR2 FQGTGA. Trimming left V 3 bases short and J 1 base short, with 13 bases between. The CDR3 sequence: CASSFRGMRSYNSPLHF. DNA of the CDR3: TGTGCCAGCAGCTTTAGGGGGATGAGGTCCTATAATTCACCCCTCCACTTT.

This chain links TRBV2 with TRBJ1-2; 9 bases are a match to TRBD1. Germline V gene sequence: CDR1 SNHLY, CDR2 FYNNEI. J was trimmed by 3 bases and V by 1 base; bases with no gene match: 3. The CDR3 has 15 amino acids. CDR3 loop: CASSEGGQGYYGYTF. The CDR3 coding sequence is TGTGCCAGCAGTGAAGGGGGACAGGGATACTATGGCTACACCTTC.

This clone turned up a few times. This chain links TRBV28 with TRBJ2-7; TRBD1 matches at 7 bases. CDR1 is MDHEN, CDR2 SYDVKM, per germline. The CDR3 is 15 amino acids. With 2 bases clipped from V and 2 bases from J, the junction kept 6 bases outside the gene matches. CDR3 loop: CASSLDRVRPYEQYF. Written as DNA, the CDR3 is TGTGCCAGCAGTTTAGACAGGGTTCGGCCCTACGAGCAGTACTTC.

The chain joins TRBV27 to TRBJ2-5; D not resolved. This CDR3 is 15 amino acids long. Looked up from germline, CDR1 is MNHEY and CDR2 is SMNVEV (reference sequence). V dropped 1 base and J dropped 5 bases, with 14 bases sitting between them. The DNA for the CDR3 is TGTGCCAGCAGTTTATACCCGGGTTCGTGGGAGACCCAGTACTTC. Protein product: CASSLYPGSWETQYF.

This chain joins TRBV11-3 and TRBJ2-3, with TRBD2 matching 11 bases. Germline V CDR1 and CDR2: SGHNT, YENEEA. The CDR3 extends over 15 amino acids. Trimming removed 3 bases from V and 3 bases from J; junction bases left unmatched: 2. DNA for the CDR3: TGTGCCAGCAGCTTTCTAGCGGGAGGTACAGATACGCAGTATTTT. The encoded protein is CASSFLAGGTDTQYF.

This rearrangement joins TRBV3-1 (or the pseudogene TRBV3-2) to TRBJ2-3; D ambiguous. V was clipped by 2 bases and J by 4 bases, with 7 bases between them. CDR3 length equals 13 residues. CDR1 LGHDT and CDR2 YNNKEL come from the germline V gene (reference sequence). The DNA of the CDR3 is TGTGCCAGCAGCCAACCCCCAGCAGATACGCAGTATTTT. It codes for CASSQPPADTQYF.

The count of this clone is one. The chain combines TRBV11-3 with TRBJ2-1, with 8 bases lining up with TRBD2. After removal of 2 bases from V and 5 bases from J, the junction contained 2 bases not matched to a gene. CDR1 and CDR2 from the germline V gene are SGHNT and YENEEA. The CDR3 runs 14 residues. CDR3 nucleotides: TGTGCCAGCAGCTTATCGGGAGGGCACAATGAGCAGTTCTTC. The encoded protein is CASSLSGGHNEQFF.

The CDR3 protein is CASSPRGTSIYNEQFF. The CDR3, as DNA: TGTGCCAGCAGCCCCCGTGGGACTAGCATCTACAATGAGCAGTTCTTC. This sequence joins TRBV5-8 and TRBJ2-1; 9 positions agree with TRBD2. The CDR3 sequence is 16 residues long. Germline loops: CDR1 SGHTS, CDR2 YDEGEE. After removal of 4 bases from V and 3 bases from J, the junction contained 8 bases not matched to a gene.

V gene TRBV7-9 combines with J gene TRBJ2-1, with unresolved D. The germline V gene has CDR1 SEHNR and CDR2 FQNEAQ (reference sequence). Trimming removed 1 base at V and 9 bases at J, with 13 bases between. The CDR3 covers 14 residues. The CDR3 protein is CASSLVGPPGEQFF. The CDR3, as DNA: TGTGCCAGCAGCTTAGTCGGTCCCCCGGGTGAGCAGTTCTTC.

This clone has a single count. The chain links TRBV7-9 to TRBJ2-2, with 12 nucleotides matching TRBD1. V gave up 5 bases and J gave up 6 bases; unmatched junction bases: 1. In germline, CDR1 is SEHNR, CDR2 FQNEAQ (reference sequence). The CDR3 contains 14 residues. CDR3: CASSRDRGPGELFF. CDR3 nucleotides: TGTGCCAGCAGCCGGGACAGGGGGCCCGGGGAGCTGTTTTTT.

This clone was seen only a few times. This chain uses TRBV4-2 with TRBJ2-1; 10 bases fit TRBD2. Germline loops: CDR1 LGHNA, CDR2 YNFKEQ. V lost 2 bases, J lost 4 bases, and 2 bases stayed unmatched. CDR3 size: 15 residues. CDR3 residues: CASSQTSGTYNEQFF. The CDR3 DNA reads TGTGCCAGCAGCCAAACTAGCGGGACGTACAATGAGCAGTTCTTC.

The chain is built from TRBV4-2 and TRBJ2-1, with 9 bases that match TRBD2. From germline, CDR1 is LGHNA and CDR2 YNFKEQ. The CDR3 runs 15 residues. Trimming at V came to 0 bases and at J to 9 bases, leaving 6 bases not matched to a gene. The CDR3 region is CASSQDRLSGGEQFF. As DNA, the CDR3 is TGTGCCAGCAGCCAAGATCGTCTTAGCGGGGGTGAGCAGTTCTTC.

This chain uses TRBV21-1 with TRBJ2-5; the table's D gene call, TRBD1, was not cross checked with the DNA. TRBV21-1 is reported as a pseudogene. The CDR3 covers 15 residues. This chain's CDR3 is CASSTRDRNRETQYF. The CDR3 DNA reads as TGTGCCAGCAGCACCCGGGACAGGAATAGGGAGACCCAGTACTTC.